One T cell receptor beta chain is described in this entry. There is no known antigen for this receptor. Base qualities were left out, and no much larger clone turns up one base away. These data are taken from a study of T-cell reconstitution after alpha-beta-depleted transplantation in children (dated by TCRdb to 2016 to 2017). Concerning the study at large: Using TCR repertoire profiling, the study quantitatively followed how T-cell immune reconstitution unfolded in children after TCRalphabeta/CD19-depleted allogeneic hematopoietic cell transplantation.

Receptor libraries were prepared by PCR. TCRdb records Illumina HiSeq 2500 as the sequencer. TCR library preparation used molecular barcoding, with unique molecular identifiers applied to normalize quantification of the TCRbeta repertoire. The public reads were reprocessed in TCRdb via fastp at Q25 and MiXCR, keeping in-frame beta chains. Under each unique CDR3 protein, matching rows form one entry showing the most common genes and DNA. Recorded for this sample are more than 500,000 distinct CDR3 sequences; about an eighth of them occurred a single time. In total, the top ten clones hold 14% of the sample. Its CDR3 holds 12 amino acids, cysteine through phenylalanine. CDR3 DNA is the only sequence kept; it has 36 bases, read in frame from the first base. CDR1 and CDR2 are drawn from the germline V gene: ENHRY, SYGVKD. V ends up 6 bases short and J 6 bases short, with an unmatched junction base count of 1.

The study at large found these results: Over subsequent months, a decline in hyperexpanded clone frequencies was noted, and after one year, T-cell counts and TCRbeta diversity were mostly ascribed to newly produced T cells. In some patients, the high TCRbeta diversity seen at day 60 was put down to recipient T cells and intrathymic progenitors that had survived conditioning. Apparently early alphabetaT-cell count recovery about two months after transplant reportedly relied on only several hundred rapidly expanded clones derived from non-depleted graft cells.

Explained via the paper, the treatment or condition label denotes: allogeneic hematopoietic cell transplantation with graft depleted of TCRalphabeta T cells and CD19 B cells. The transplant recipients were children given TCRalphabeta/CD19-depleted allogeneic hematopoietic cell grafts. The V gene is TRBV10-3 and the J gene is TRBJ2-1, with TRBD2 identical over 8 junction bases. Material: PBMCs, mostly from graft donor cells, obtained 180 days after TCRalphabeta/CD19-depleted stem cell transplant. The TCR comes from a female patient aged 2 to 10 who had a stem cell transplant for aplastic anemia, so the T cells may come from the graft donor. DNA sequence: TGTGCCATCAGCGGGACTAGCAATGAGCAGTTCTTC. It codes for CAISGTSNEQFF.